The 6 T cell receptor beta chains presented below share a single source sample, sequenced in a study of blood T cells in healthy people across ages. Combining a sample-barcoded 5' primer with a J-beta primer mix, a second PCR ran for about 7 to 12 cycles. TCRdb itself ran the 5' RACE reads through MiXCR, one entry per CDR3 protein. The sample contains about 1.7 million distinct CDR3 sequences, roughly 28% of which appear only once. The sample comprised blood. These receptors all stem from a woman between 25 and 40 years old in good health.

The CDR3 DNA sequence: TGTGCCAGCAGGACGGACAGGGGGCAGACTGAAGCTTTCTTT. This encodes CASRTDRGQTEAFF. V is TRBV2 and J is TRBJ1-1; 11 bases match TRBD1. The trim removed 6 bases at V and 5 bases at J, leaving 5 bases unmatched. Per the germline V gene, CDR1 is SNHLY and CDR2 is FYNNEI. CDR3 length: 14 amino acids.

This clonotype was observed a handful of times. The chain is built from TRBV29-1 and TRBJ1-1; 8 bases match TRBD1. The V gene's germline CDR1 is SQVTM and CDR2 ANQGSEA. This CDR3 has 13 residues. With V trimmed by 6 bases and J by 0 bases, 3 bases remained unmatched. The DNA for the CDR3 is TGCAGCGTCGGGACAGGCATGAACACTGAAGCTTTCTTT. It is translated as CSVGTGMNTEAFF.

The V and J genes are TRBV29-1 and TRBJ2-5; 8 bases line up with TRBD2. J was trimmed by 6 bases and V by 3 bases; bases with no gene match: 9. Germline-derived CDR1 and CDR2 are SQVTM and ANQGSEA. There are 14 residues in the CDR3. This CDR3 is CSVDSPGRGKTQYF. CDR3 DNA: TGCAGCGTTGATTCCCCCGGGAGGGGAAAGACCCAGTACTTC.

The rearrangement joins TRBV4-2 to TRBJ2-3; 13 nucleotides align to TRBD2. V lost 2 bases, J lost 7 bases, and 9 bases stayed unmatched. CDR1 is LGHNA, CDR2 YNFKEQ, per germline. The CDR3 contains 17 residues. CDR3: CASSQYTSGGVTNTQYF. In DNA form, the CDR3 reads TGTGCCAGCAGCCAATACACTAGCGGGGGGGTCACGAATACGCAGTATTTT.

This clonotype was detected a few times. This chain joins TRBV2 and TRBJ1-5; D is possibly TRBD1 (5 bases). This CDR3 spans 13 amino acids. Germline CDR1 reads SNHLY; CDR2 reads FYNNEI. V gave up 6 bases and J gave up 4 bases, with 10 bases separating them. The CDR3 DNA reads as TGTGCCAGCAGACACAGGAGTAATCAGCCCCAGCATTTT. It yields the protein CASRHRSNQPQHF.

This chain joins TRBV7-9 and TRBJ2-2; D ambiguous. The CDR3 is 17 amino acids. Germline V lookup: CDR1 SEHNR, CDR2 FQNEAQ (reference sequence). V was cut by 5 bases and J by 0 bases, with 16 bases left in between. This CDR3 is CASSPNLGRSNTGELFF. CDR3 DNA: TGTGCCAGCAGCCCTAACCTCGGACGTTCGAACACCGGGGAGCTGTTTTTT.